Listed here are 8 T cell receptor beta chains from one sample, sequenced in a study of CD8 T cell repertoires and HIV-1 epitope variants. Some clones are missing from TCRdb's copy, which holds only in-frame ones; the method was immunoSEQ multiplex PCR. The table has around 3,600 clones, approximately 71% seen once. Their recognized antigens are unknown. The sequenced sample was cultured CD8+ T cells derived from PBMCs. Receptor source: a male donor with HIV.

This chain connects TRBV7-9 to TRBJ2-1; 12 positions match TRBD2. Germline loops: CDR1 SEHNR, CDR2 FQNEAQ (reference sequence). The CDR3 extends over 16 amino acids. The trim removed 5 bases at V and 0 bases at J, leaving 2 bases unmatched. CDR3 nucleotides: TGTGCCAGCAGCCAGGGACTAGCGGGCTCCTACAATGAGCAGTTCTTC. Protein sequence: CASSQGLAGSYNEQFF.

This clone appeared once. This CDR3 reads CARTSGTNEQFF. In DNA, the CDR3 is TGTGCCAGGACTAGCGGGACGAATGAGCAGTTCTTC. The chain combines TRBV2 with TRBJ2-1; 11 bases are a match to TRBD2. The V and J ends lost 9 bases and 7 bases, in that order; junction bases with no gene match: 2. The CDR3 has 12 amino acids. Germline V CDR1 and CDR2: SNHLY, FYNNEI.

This clone has more than one count but fewer than ten. V and J are TRBV6-6 and TRBJ2-7; no firm D call. This CDR3 is built from 13 residues. V dropped 6 bases and J dropped 3 bases, with 12 bases sitting between them. CDR1 and CDR2 from the germline V gene are MNHNY and SVGAGI (reference sequence). The CDR3 coding sequence is TGTGCCAGCAGCAACGGACCGTTCTACGAGCAGTACTTC. This sequence encodes CASSNGPFYEQYF.

In this sample, this clone turned up a few times. The rearrangement links TRBV28 to TRBJ2-7, with TRBD2 matching over 13 bases. V lost 5 bases and J lost 0; bases outside the gene matches: 4. Looked up from germline, CDR1 is MDHEN and CDR2 is SYDVKM. The CDR3 totals 16 residues. The CDR3 DNA follows: TGTGCCAGCAGTACACTAGCGGGAGGGATCTCCTACGAGCAGTACTTC. Its protein product is CASSTLAGGISYEQYF.

This chain uses TRBV27 with TRBJ1-1; D is undetermined. V lost 5 bases and J lost 5, with 9 bases in between. The germline gives CDR1 MNHEY, CDR2 SMNVEV (reference sequence). The CDR3 is made up of 12 amino acids. CDR3 sequence reads: CASSRPGTEAFF. As DNA, the CDR3 is TGTGCCAGCAGTCGCCCTGGTACTGAAGCTTTCTTT.

The CDR3, as DNA: TGTGCCAGCAGCCAGGGTGTCGGGACCAAAAACATTCAGTACTTC. Its translation: CASSQGVGTKNIQYF. The chain combines TRBV14 with TRBJ2-4; a weak D match, TRBD2 (5 bases). Germline values: CDR1 SGHDN, CDR2 FVKESK. The CDR3 has 15 amino acids. The V and J ends lost 3 bases and 2 bases respectively, with 11 bases between them.

The CDR3 DNA sequence: TGTGCCAGCAGCTTGGTGGCCAGCGGGGGGCTCTACGAGCAGTACTTC. It codes for CASSLVASGGLYEQYF. The rearrangement joins TRBV5-5 to TRBJ2-7; TRBD2 matches at 9 bases. Germline V CDR1 and CDR2: SGHKS, YYEKEE (reference sequence). This CDR3 has 16 amino acids. V was clipped by 0 bases and J by 3 bases; unmatched bases: 7.

V is TRBV28 and J is TRBJ1-5; TRBD1 agrees at 10 bases. Germline values: CDR1 MDHEN, CDR2 SYDVKM. The CDR3 has 15 residues. V lost 5 bases to trimming and J lost 4 bases; unmatched junction nucleotides: 5. CDR3 bases: TGTGCCAGCAGTCTGACAGGGGGCAGTAATCAGCCCCAGCATTTT. Amino acids: CASSLTGGSNQPQHF. The entire variable domain, with the rest obtained from reference TRBV28 and TRBJ1-5, is as follows: DVKVTQSSRYLVKRTGEKVFLECVQDMDHENMFWYRQDPGLGLRLIYFSYDVKMKEKGDIPEGYSVSREKKERFSLILESASTNQTSMYLCASSLTGGSNQPQHFGDGTRLSIL.